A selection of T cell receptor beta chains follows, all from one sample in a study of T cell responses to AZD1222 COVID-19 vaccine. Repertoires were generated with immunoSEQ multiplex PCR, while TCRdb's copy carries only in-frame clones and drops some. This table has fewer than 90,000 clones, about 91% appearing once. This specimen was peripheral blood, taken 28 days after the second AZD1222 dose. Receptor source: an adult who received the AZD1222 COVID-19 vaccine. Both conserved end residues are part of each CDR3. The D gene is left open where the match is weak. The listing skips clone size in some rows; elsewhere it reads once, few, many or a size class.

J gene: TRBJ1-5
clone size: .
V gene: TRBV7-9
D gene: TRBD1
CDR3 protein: CASSQQGNSNQPQHF
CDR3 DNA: TGTGCCAGCAGCCAACAGGGGAATAGCAATCAGCCCCAGCATTTT

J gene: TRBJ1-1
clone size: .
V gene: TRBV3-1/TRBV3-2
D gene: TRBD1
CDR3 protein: CASSFLGTANTEAFF
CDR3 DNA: TGTGCCAGCAGCTTCCTCGGGACAGCGAACACTGAAGCTTTCTTT

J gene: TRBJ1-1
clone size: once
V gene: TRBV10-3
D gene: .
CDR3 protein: CAISDLGNTEAFF
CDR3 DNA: TGTGCCATCAGTGATTTGGGGAACACTGAAGCTTTCTTT

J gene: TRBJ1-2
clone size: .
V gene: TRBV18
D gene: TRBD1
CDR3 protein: CASSPLDRAVGGYTF
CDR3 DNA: TGTGCCAGCTCACCTCTGGACAGGGCCGTAGGAGGCTACACCTTC

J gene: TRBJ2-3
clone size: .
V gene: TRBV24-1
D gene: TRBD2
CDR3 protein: CATSMSSGGSDTQYF
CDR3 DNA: TGTGCCACCAGTATGTCTAGCGGGGGCTCAGATACGCAGTATTTT

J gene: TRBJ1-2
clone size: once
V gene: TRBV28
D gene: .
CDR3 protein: CASSVRGGDYGYTF
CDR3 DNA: TGTGCCAGCAGTGTCCGCGGGGGTGACTATGGCTACACCTTC

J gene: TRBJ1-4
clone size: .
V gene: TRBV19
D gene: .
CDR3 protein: CASSMAGTANEKLFF
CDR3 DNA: TGTGCCAGTAGTATGGCCGGGACGGCAAATGAAAAACTGTTTTTT

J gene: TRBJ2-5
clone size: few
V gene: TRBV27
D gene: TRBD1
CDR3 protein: CASGPDRGRETQYF
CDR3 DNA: TGTGCCAGCGGCCCAGACAGGGGTCGCGAGACCCAGTACTTC

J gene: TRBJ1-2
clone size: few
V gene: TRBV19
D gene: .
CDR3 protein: CASRTGLGNYGYTF
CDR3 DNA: TGTGCCAGTAGGACAGGTCTTGGTAACTATGGCTACACCTTC

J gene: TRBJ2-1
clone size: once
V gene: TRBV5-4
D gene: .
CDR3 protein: CAMGAVSSYNEQFF
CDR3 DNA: TGTGCCATGGGGGCGGTGAGCTCCTACAATGAGCAGTTCTTC

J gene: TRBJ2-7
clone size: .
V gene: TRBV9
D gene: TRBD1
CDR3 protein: CASSEGQGMYEQYF
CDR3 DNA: TGTGCCAGCAGCGAAGGACAGGGAATGTACGAGCAGTACTTC

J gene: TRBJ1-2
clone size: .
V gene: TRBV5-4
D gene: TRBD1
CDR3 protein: CASSSRTGNYGYTF
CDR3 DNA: TGTGCCAGCAGCTCCCGGACAGGAAACTATGGCTACACCTTC

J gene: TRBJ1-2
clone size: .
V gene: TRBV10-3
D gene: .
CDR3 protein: CAISDEGPPRGGYTF
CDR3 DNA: TGTGCCATCAGTGATGAAGGGCCACCTAGGGGTGGCTACACCTTC

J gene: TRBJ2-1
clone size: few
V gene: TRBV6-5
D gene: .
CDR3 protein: CASSYSGQGNEQFF
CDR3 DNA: TGTGCCAGCAGTTACTCGGGACAAGGAAATGAGCAGTTCTTC

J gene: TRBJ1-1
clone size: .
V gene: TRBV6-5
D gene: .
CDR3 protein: CASSYRRGTEAFF
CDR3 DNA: TGTGCCAGCAGTTACCGCCGGGGGACTGAAGCTTTCTTT

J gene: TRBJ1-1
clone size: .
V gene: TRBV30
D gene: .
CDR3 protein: CAWSRYLWTVNTEAFF
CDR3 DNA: TGTGCCTGGAGTAGATACCTCTGGACGGTGAACACTGAAGCTTTCTTT

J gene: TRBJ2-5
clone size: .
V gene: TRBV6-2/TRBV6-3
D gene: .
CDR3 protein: CASSWFALQETQYF
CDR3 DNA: TGTGCCAGCAGTTGGTTCGCCTTACAAGAGACCCAGTACTTC

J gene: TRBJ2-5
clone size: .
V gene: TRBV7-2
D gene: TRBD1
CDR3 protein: CASSPRQGARETQYF
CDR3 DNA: TGTGCCAGCAGCCCTCGACAGGGGGCGAGGGAGACCCAGTACTTC

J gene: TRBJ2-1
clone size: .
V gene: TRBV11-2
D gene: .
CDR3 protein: CASSYIRDEQFF
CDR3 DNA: TGTGCCAGCAGCTACATACGAGATGAGCAGTTCTTC

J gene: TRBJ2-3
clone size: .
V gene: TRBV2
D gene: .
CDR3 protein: CASSDIGAGTDTQYF
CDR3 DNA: TGTGCCAGCAGTGATATCGGGGCGGGCACAGATACGCAGTATTTT

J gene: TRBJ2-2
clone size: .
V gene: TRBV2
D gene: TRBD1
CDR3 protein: CASRRQGNTGELFF
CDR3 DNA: TGTGCCAGCAGGAGACAGGGGAACACCGGGGAGCTGTTTTTT

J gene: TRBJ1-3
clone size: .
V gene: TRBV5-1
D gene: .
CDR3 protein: CASSLPDSSGNTIYF
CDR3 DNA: TGCGCCAGCAGCTTACCCGACAGCTCTGGAAACACCATATATTTT

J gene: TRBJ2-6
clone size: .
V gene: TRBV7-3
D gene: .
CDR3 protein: CASKVAGFHSGANVLTF
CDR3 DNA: TGTGCCAGCAAAGTGGCAGGTTTTCACTCTGGGGCCAACGTCCTGACTTTC

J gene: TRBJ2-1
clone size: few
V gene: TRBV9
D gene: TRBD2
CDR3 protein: CASSVIAGEYNEQFF
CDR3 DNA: TGTGCCAGCAGCGTTATAGCGGGGGAGTACAATGAGCAGTTCTTC

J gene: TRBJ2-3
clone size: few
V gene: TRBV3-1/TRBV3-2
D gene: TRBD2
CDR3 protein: CASSPLAGVYSTDTQYF
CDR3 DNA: TGTGCCAGCAGCCCACTAGCGGGGGTGTATAGCACAGATACGCAGTATTTT

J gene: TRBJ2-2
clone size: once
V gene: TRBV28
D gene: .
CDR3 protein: CASSLAKRGAGTGELFF
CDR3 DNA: TGTGCCAGCAGTTTAGCCAAACGAGGGGCTGGAACCGGGGAGCTGTTTTTT

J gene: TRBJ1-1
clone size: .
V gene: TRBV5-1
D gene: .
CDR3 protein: CASSLGQAGEGAFF
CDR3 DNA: TGCGCCAGCAGCTTGGGACAGGCTGGAGAGGGAGCTTTCTTT

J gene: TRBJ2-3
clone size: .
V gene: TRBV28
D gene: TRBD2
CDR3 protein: CASSFPSLAGGTDTQYF
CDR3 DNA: TGTGCCAGCAGTTTCCCCTCACTAGCGGGGGGGACAGATACGCAGTATTTT

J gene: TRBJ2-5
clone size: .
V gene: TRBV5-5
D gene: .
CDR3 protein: CASSFFNYPVQETQYF
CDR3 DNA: TGTGCCAGCAGCTTCTTCAACTATCCGGTCCAAGAGACCCAGTACTTC

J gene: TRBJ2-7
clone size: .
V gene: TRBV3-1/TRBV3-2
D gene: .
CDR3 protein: CASSQVAGSYEQYF
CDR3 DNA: TGTGCCAGCAGCCAAGTTGCGGGATCCTACGAGCAGTACTTC

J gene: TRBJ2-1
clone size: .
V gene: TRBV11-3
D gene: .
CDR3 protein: CASSPRGNQGRPFF
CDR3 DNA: TGTGCCAGCAGCCCCCGTGGGAACCAGGGGAGGCCGTTCTTC